The sequence of this TCR beta chain was determined in a study of long-term antiretroviral therapy in people with HIV. The run of the v3.0 immunoSEQ assay was at survey level. Generated by immunoSEQ multiplex PCR, the TCRdb table keeps only in-frame clones and is missing some. The table has 16,000 or so clones, 70% to 90% seen once; the top ten hold 5.2%. There are 14 residues in the CDR3. V dropped 6 bases and J dropped 3 bases, with 15 bases sitting between them. The germline gives CDR1 MNHEY, CDR2 SMNVEV (reference sequence). This chain links TRBV27 with TRBJ2-7, with a tentative D call TRBD2 (6 bases). Material: unsorted PBMCs, obtained 0.5 years after starting antiretroviral therapy. The clonotype was recovered from a woman aged 40 to 50 with HIV. The chain's CDR3 is CASSPHSSVYEQYF. CDR3 DNA: TGTGCCAGCAGCCCTCACTCTAGCGTCTACGAGCAGTACTTC.